The TCR beta chain described here comes from a study of post-analysis software for immune sequencing data (dated by TCRdb to between 2014 and 2017). About the study as a whole: The recorded disease courses included relapsing-remitting, secondary progressive and progressive-relapsing multiple sclerosis, and some patients had no subtype annotation. A subset of samples was prepared in parallel using single-end sample barcoding, then pooled and co-amplified after Illumina adapter ligation. The patient repertoires were set against around ten previously published healthy control repertoires from donors whose ages ranged from roughly 6 to 27 years. General findings and caveats noted by the study authors: Patients showed significantly higher frequencies than controls for 4 or 5 TRBV segments, among them TRBV5-6, TRBV5-1 and TRBV20-1. Direct clustering with F measure showed strong co-clustering of samples prepared in the same batch, prompting a batch-effect correction. The control group was slightly older than the multiple sclerosis patient group. Normalized Chao1 diversity was significantly lower in multiple sclerosis patients than controls, suggesting substantial peripheral T-cell clonal expansion.

To demonstrate the VDJtools post-analysis software, TCR beta repertoires were profiled from the peripheral blood of some 12 young patients with multiple sclerosis. Multiple sclerosis patients were children and adolescents aged roughly 6 to 16 years. A note on this clonotype: The specificity of this receptor is unknown. There are no base qualities to consult, and no much larger clone falls within one base.

The germline V gene encodes CDR1 ENHRY and CDR2 SYGVKD. V and J lose 1 base and 2 bases, and a span of 9 bases separates them. There are 14 amino acids in the CDR3, from cysteine to phenylalanine inclusive. The only DNA kept is the CDR3, 42 bases in frame from the first base. Libraries were prepared through PCR. TCRdb names Illumina HiSeq 2500 as the instrument used. Unique molecular identifiers were incorporated into TCR beta cDNA libraries to reduce PCR and sequencing biases. Some 500,000 cDNA molecules were obtained per 1 to 10 million input T cells, so each molecule approximated one T cell. The patient libraries were prepared and sequenced using the same protocol as the earlier healthy control dataset. Within a given batch, samples were prepared together, multiplexed and sequenced on the same HiSeq lane. The authors processed their data as follows. MIGEC was used to process the raw barcoded reads, and molecular identifier groups with only a single read were discarded before consensus assembly and CDR3 extraction. VDJtools was used for post-analysis of the clonotype tables, with diversity normalized by down-sampling every dataset to the smallest sample size. Repertoire overlap clustering matched CDR3 amino acid but not nucleotide sequences to correct batch-related cross-sample contamination. The public sequencing data were trimmed at Q25 with fastp and processed into clonotypes with MiXCR by TCRdb, which kept only in-frame beta chains. Here each entry gathers all rows of one CDR3 protein and keeps the most common genes and DNA. The V and J calls were not made by the authors but by TCRdb's processing. Recorded for this sample are 750,000 to 950,000 distinct CDR3 sequences; about 45% of them occurred a single time. The top ten constitute roughly 4.5% of the sample.

The chain is assembled from TRBV10-3 and TRBJ2-7; the best D guess is TRBD1, with 6 bases matching. The specimen sequenced was blood. The source is a girl under 18 with multiple sclerosis. The CDR3 region reads CAISEYGTTYEQYF. The DNA sequence reads TGTGCCATCAGTGAGTATGGGACAACCTACGAGCAGTACTTC.